This T cell receptor beta chain was identified in a study of CD8 T cells in Susac syndrome (dated by TCRdb to about 2019). For context, the study as a whole: Of the Susac syndrome patients who were sequenced, over five had clinically active disease and roughly 8 were in clinical remission. At blood withdrawal, Susac syndrome patients were either therapy-naive, taking corticosteroids (in some cases with IVIg as well), or taking IVIg alone. Repertoire sequencing was used to test whether CD8+ T cell activation and differentiation in Susac syndrome was antigen driven. Overall study results and their limits: The number of individuals in the TCR sequencing and HLA analysis was recognized as being relatively small. The CD4+ T cell repertoire of patients with Susac syndrome showed no detectable clonal expansion.

High-throughput TCR beta sequencing profiled peripheral blood CD8+ and CD4+ T cells from healthy donors, Susac syndrome patients and multiple sclerosis patients. The Susac syndrome patients fulfilled recently defined diagnostic criteria for either definite or probable disease. Bulk CD8+ and CD4+ T cells were purified magnetically by negative isolation, whereas CD8+ TEMRA cells were enriched by FACS. Blood was drawn into EDTA tubes, processed within 24 hours, and PBMCs were isolated by density gradient centrifugation. PBMCs intended for TCR sequencing were cryopreserved in liquid nitrogen and were subsequently thawed in a 37 degrees C water bath. Purity of sorted or isolated CD4+, CD8+ and CD8+ TEMRA cells was at least 90%. Looking up the germline V gene yields CDR1 MDHEN and CDR2 SYDVKM. Trimming removed 3 bases from V and 7 bases from J, leaving 10 bases between the germline ends. Spanning cysteine to phenylalanine, the CDR3 consists of 12 amino acids. This entry keeps only the CDR3 DNA: 36 bases, framed from base 1.

A remark on this clonotype: Its antigen specificity is not known. No clone much larger than this one lies a single base away; base qualities are absent.

RNA was extracted using the RNeasy kit, and about 0.5 to 1 ug of the RNA was reverse transcribed with random hexamers. TCR beta CDR3 regions were amplified with the immunoSEQ multiplex PCR assay covering 54 Vbeta and 13 Jbeta segments. To correct PCR amplification bias, a synthetic template baseline was used for both primer optimization and computational correction. From the authors' description of their analysis: Reads were annotated to V, D and J genes per IMGT and analyzed with immunoSEQ Analyzer, keeping only productive sequences. To calculate clonality, Shannon entropy was normalized by log2 of the number of productive unique sequences and then subtracted from one. For each patient and control, public and private clones were evaluated within the 100 most prevalent clones. Susac-specific clones were defined as absent from healthy and MS cohorts, over a thousand published viral clones and other ImmuneACCESS disease sequences. TCRdb passed the public sequencing reads through fastp at Q25 and MiXCR, retaining productive beta sequences. Records with the same CDR3 protein are collapsed into one entry carrying the most frequent genes and DNA. Clone size and V and J calls follow TCRdb, not the original study. The sample table contains about 94,000 distinct CDR3 sequences; only one count was recorded for roughly 94% of them. The top ten clonotypes cover approximately 0.3% of the sample.

Specimen: CD4+ T cells from PBMCs. Recombination joined TRBV28 with TRBJ2-7; the D gene assignment is ambiguous. The sequence was obtained from a human donor with Susac syndrome. Here is the DNA: TGTGCCAGCAGTTTCTCCCTCTTTGAGCAGTACTTC. This sequence encodes CASSFSLFEQYF.